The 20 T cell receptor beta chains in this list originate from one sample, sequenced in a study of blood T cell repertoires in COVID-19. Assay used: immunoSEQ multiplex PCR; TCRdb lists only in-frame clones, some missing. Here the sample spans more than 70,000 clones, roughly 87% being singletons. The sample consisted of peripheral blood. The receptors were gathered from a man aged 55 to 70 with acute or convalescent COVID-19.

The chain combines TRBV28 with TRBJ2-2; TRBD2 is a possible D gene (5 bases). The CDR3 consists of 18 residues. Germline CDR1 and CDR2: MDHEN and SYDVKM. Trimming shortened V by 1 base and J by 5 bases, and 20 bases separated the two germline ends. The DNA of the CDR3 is TGTGCCAGCAGTTTATTCTTTTTGGGCACCTCGGGGACCGGGGAGCTGTTTTTT. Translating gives CASSLFFLGTSGTGELFF.

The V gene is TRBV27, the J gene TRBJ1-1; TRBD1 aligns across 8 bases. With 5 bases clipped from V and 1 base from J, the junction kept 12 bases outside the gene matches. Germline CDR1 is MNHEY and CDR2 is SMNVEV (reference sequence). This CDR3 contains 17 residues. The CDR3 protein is CASSNPRQGRTNTEAFF. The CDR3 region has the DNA TGTGCCAGCAGTAACCCTCGACAGGGGAGGACGAACACTGAAGCTTTCTTT.

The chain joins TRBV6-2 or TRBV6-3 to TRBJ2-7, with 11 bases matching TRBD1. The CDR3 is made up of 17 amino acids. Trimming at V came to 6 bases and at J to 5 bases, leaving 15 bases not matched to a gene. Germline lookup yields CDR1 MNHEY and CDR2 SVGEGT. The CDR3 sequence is CASSQRTGGPQWHEQYF. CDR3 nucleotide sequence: TGTGCCAGCAGCCAGAGGACAGGGGGCCCACAGTGGCACGAGCAGTACTTC.

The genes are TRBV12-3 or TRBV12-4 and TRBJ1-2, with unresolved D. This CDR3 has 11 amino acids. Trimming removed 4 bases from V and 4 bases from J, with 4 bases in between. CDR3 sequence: CASSSLYGYTF. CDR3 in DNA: TGTGCCAGCAGTTCACTCTATGGCTACACCTTC.

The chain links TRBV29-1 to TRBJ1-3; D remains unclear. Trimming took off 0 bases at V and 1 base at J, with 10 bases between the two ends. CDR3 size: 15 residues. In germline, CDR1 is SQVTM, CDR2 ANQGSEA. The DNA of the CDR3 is TGCAGCGTTGAAGATTTCCCAGAATCTGGAAACACCATATATTTT. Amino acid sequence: CSVEDFPESGNTIYF. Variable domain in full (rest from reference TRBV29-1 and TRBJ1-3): SAVISQKPSRDICQRGTSLTIQCQVDSQVTMMFWYRQQPGQSLTLIATANQGSEATYESGFVIDKFPISRPNLTFSTLTVSNMSPEDSSIYLCSVEDFPESGNTIYFGEGSWLTVV.

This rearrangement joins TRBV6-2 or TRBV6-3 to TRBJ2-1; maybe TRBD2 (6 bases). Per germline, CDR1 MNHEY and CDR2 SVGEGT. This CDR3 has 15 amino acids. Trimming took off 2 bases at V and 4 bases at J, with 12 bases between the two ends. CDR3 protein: CASSYGRDPYNEQFF. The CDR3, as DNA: TGTGCCAGCAGTTACGGGCGGGACCCTTACAATGAGCAGTTCTTC.

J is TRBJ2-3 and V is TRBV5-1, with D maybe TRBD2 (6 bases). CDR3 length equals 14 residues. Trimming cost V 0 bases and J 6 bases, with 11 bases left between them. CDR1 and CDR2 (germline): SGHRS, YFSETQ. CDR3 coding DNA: TGCGCCAGCAGCTTGGAACAAGGGACTGATACGCAGTATTTT. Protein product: CASSLEQGTDTQYF. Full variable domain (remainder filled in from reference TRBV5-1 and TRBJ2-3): KAGVTQTPRYLIKTRGQQVTLSCSPISGHRSVSWYQQTPGQGLQFLFEYFSETQRNKGNFPGRFSGRQFSNSRSEMNVSTLELGDSALYLCASSLEQGTDTQYFGPGTRLTVL.

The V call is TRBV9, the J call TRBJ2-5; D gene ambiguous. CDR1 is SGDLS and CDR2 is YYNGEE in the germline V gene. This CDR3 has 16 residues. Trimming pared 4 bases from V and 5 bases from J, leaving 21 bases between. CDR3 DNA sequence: TGTGCCAGCAGCCTTGATAGACCGTCTGGGCTGGAGACCCAGTACTTC. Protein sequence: CASSLDRPSGLETQYF.

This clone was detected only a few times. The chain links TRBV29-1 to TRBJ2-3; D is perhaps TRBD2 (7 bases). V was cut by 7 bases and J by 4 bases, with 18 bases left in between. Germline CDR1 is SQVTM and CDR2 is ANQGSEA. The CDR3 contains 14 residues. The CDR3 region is CSEGKGGSADTQYF. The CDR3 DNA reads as TGCAGCGAGGGGAAGGGGGGGAGCGCAGATACGCAGTATTTT.

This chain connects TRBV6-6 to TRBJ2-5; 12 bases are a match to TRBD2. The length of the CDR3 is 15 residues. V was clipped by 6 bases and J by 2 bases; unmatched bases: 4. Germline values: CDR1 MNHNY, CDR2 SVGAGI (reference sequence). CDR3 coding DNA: TGTGCCAGCAGACGAGGACTAGCGGGGCAAGAGACCCAGTACTTC. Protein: CASRRGLAGQETQYF.

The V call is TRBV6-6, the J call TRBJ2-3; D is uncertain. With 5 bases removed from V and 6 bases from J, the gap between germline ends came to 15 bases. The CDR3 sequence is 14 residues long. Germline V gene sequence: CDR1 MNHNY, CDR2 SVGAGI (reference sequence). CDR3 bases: TGTGCCAGCAGTAACCCTCACGTCGCGGATACGCAGTATTTT. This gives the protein CASSNPHVADTQYF.

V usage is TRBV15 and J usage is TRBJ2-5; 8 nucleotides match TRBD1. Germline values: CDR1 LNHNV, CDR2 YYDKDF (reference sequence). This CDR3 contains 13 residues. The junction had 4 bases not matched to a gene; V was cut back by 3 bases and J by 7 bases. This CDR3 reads CATSRDRVRTQYF. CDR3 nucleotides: TGTGCCACCAGCAGGGACAGGGTACGGACCCAGTACTTC.

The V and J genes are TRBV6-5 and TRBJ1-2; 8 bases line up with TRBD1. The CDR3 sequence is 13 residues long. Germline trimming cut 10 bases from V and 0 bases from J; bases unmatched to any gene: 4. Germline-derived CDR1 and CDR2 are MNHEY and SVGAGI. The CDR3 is CATKTGANYGYTF. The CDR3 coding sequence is TGTGCCACCAAGACAGGGGCTAACTATGGCTACACCTTC.

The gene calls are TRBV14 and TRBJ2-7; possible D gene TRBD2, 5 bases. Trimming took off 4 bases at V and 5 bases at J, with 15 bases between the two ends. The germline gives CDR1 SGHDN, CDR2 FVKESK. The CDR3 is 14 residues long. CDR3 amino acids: CASSLRGWNDEQYF. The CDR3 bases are TGTGCCAGCAGCCTGCGAGGGTGGAACGACGAGCAGTACTTC.

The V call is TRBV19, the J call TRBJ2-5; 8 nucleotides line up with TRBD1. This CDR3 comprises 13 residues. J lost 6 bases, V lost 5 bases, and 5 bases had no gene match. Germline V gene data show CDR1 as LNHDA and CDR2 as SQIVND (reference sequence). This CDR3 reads CASSVGQGQTQYF. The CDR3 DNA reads TGTGCCAGTAGTGTCGGACAGGGCCAGACCCAGTACTTC.

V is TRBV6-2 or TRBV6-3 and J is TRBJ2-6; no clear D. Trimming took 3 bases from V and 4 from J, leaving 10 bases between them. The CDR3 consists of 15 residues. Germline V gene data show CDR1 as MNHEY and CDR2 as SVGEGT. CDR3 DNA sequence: TGTGCCAGCAGTTATCTGAGAGCCGGGGCCAACGTCCTGACTTTC. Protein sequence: CASSYLRAGANVLTF.

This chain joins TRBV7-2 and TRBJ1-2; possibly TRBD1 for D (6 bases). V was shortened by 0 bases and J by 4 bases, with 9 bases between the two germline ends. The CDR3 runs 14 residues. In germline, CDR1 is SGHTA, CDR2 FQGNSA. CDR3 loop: CASSLAGAIYGYTF. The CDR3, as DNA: TGTGCCAGCAGCTTAGCGGGGGCCATCTATGGCTACACCTTC.

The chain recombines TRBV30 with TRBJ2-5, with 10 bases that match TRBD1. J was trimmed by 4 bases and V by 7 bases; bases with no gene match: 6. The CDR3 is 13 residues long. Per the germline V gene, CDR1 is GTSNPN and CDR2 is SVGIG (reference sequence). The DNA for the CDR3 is TGTGCCTTTGACAGGGGGCGTGTAGAGACCCAGTACTTC. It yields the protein CAFDRGRVETQYF.

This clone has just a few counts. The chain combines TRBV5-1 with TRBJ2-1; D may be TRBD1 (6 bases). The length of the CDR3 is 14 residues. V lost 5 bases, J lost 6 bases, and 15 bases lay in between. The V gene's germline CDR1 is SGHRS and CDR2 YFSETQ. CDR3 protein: CASRLQGLGNEQFF. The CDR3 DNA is TGCGCCAGCAGATTACAGGGTTTAGGCAATGAGCAGTTCTTC.

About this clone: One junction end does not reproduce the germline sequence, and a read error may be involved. In nucleotides, the CDR3 is TGTGCCAGCAGCATAGCCAGGGGTAATCAGCCCCAGCATTTT. Its protein is CASSIARGNQPQHF. The genes are TRBV7-2 and TRBJ1-5, with TRBD1 as a possible D gene (6 bases). The CDR3 length is 14 residues. CDR1 and CDR2 from the germline V gene are SGHTA and FQGNSA.